The rows below give T cell receptor beta chains drawn from one sample of a study of beta chain features in type 1 diabetes. Assay used: immunoSEQ multiplex PCR; TCRdb lists only in-frame clones, some missing. This table holds over 25,000 clones, 40% to 60% found once. Source material: stem cell memory CD4+ T cells from blood. The receptors shown here come from a man aged 30 to 39 with type 1 diabetes. Each CDR3 is given with its conserved first and last residue. A D gene is named only where the DNA matches it firmly. Clone size is stated in some rows and not others, as once, few, many or a class when expanded.

V gene	D gene	J gene	clone size	CDR3 DNA	CDR3 protein
TRBV6-1	TRBD2	TRBJ2-5	.	TGTGCCACCCTAGCGGGGGCCCAAGAGACCCAGTACTTC	CATLAGAQETQYF
TRBV18	TRBD1	TRBJ2-2	.	TGTGCCAGCTCACCTGACAGGGTGCCGGGCACCGGGGAGCTGTTTTTT	CASSPDRVPGTGELFF
TRBV29-1	TRBD1	TRBJ1-1	.	TGCAGCGTATGGACAGGGAACACTGAAGCTTTCTTT	CSVWTGNTEAFF
TRBV7-9	TRBD2	TRBJ2-1	.	TGTGCCAGCAGCTTAGGGCCCATCCGGGACTACTCTTACAATGAGCAGTTCTTC	CASSLGPIRDYSYNEQFF
TRBV7-8	.	TRBJ1-4	few	TGTGCCAGCAGCTCCCACGGACTGGGGAATGTAGAAAAACTGTTTTTT	CASSSHGLGNVEKLFF
TRBV5-1	.	TRBJ2-2	.	TGCGCCAGCAGCTTGGAGGTCGGAGGGAGCGGGGAGCTGTTTTTT	CASSLEVGGSGELFF
TRBV5-4	.	TRBJ2-5	.	TGTGCCAGCAGGATCGATCCGTCGGGTGGGGAGACCCAGTACTTC	CASRIDPSGGETQYF
TRBV25-1	TRBD2	TRBJ2-1	.	TGTGCCAGCAGCCCCATAGGCATAGCGGGAGGCGATGAGCAGTTCTTC	CASSPIGIAGGDEQFF
TRBV7-9	TRBD2	TRBJ2-1	.	TGTGCCAGCAGCTTGTCTAGCGGGGGAAATGAGCAGTTCTTC	CASSLSSGGNEQFF
TRBV10-3	TRBD1	TRBJ1-2	.	TGTGCCATCAGTGAAGGGACAGGGTTAGGCTATGGCTACACCTTC	CAISEGTGLGYGYTF
TRBV4-1	.	TRBJ2-2	.	TGCGCCAGCAGCCAAGCCCCAACTCAGGGGCTCCGCACCGGGGAGCTGTTTTTT	CASSQAPTQGLRTGELFF
TRBV7-2	.	TRBJ1-1	.	TGTGCCAGCAGCTGGGGGGGCCCGAACACTGAAGCTTTCTTT	CASSWGGPNTEAFF
TRBV23-1	TRBD1	TRBJ1-2	.	TGCGCCAGCAGCTTAGAAGGACAGGGGGCGTCTAGGTATGGCTACACCTTC	CASSLEGQGASRYGYTF
TRBV6-1	TRBD1	TRBJ1-1	.	TGTGCCAGCCTTCCCTCAGGGGGCTTCAAGGAAGCTTTCTTT	CASLPSGGFKEAFF
TRBV7-9	TRBD2	TRBJ2-4	.	TGTGCCAGCAGCCTAGCGGGAGAAAGGGAAAACATTCAGTACTTC	CASSLAGERENIQYF
TRBV7-6	TRBD1	TRBJ2-2	.	TGTGCCAGCAGCCCGACAGGACAGGGGGGCGGGGAGCTGTTTTTT	CASSPTGQGGGELFF
TRBV5-1	TRBD1	TRBJ1-1	few	TGCGCCAGCAGCTTGGCCCCGGGACAGGGTGTCTCTGAAGCTTTCTTT	CASSLAPGQGVSEAFF
TRBV14	.	TRBJ2-5	few	TGTGCCAGCAGCCAAGATCTCCAAGGGGGAACCCAGTACTTC	CASSQDLQGGTQYF
TRBV7-2	TRBD1	TRBJ2-5	.	TGTGCCAGCAGCTCGACAGGGCGGGTGGAGACCCAGTACTTC	CASSSTGRVETQYF
TRBV2	TRBD2	TRBJ2-3	.	TGTGCCAGCAGCTGGACTAGCGGCACAGATACGCAGTATTTT	CASSWTSGTDTQYF
TRBV10-3	.	TRBJ2-3	.	TGTGCCATCAGTGACTGGCGGGGCTCGCAGTATTTT	CAISDWRGSQYF
TRBV5-1	TRBD1	TRBJ2-7	.	TGCGCCAGCAGCTTGGGAGGGACAGGGCTCTACGAGCAGTACTTC	CASSLGGTGLYEQYF
TRBV7-8	TRBD1	TRBJ2-1	.	TGTGCCAGCAGCCGAGAGGACAGGGGTAGGGATGAGCAGTTCTTC	CASSREDRGRDEQFF
TRBV5-1	TRBD1	TRBJ1-1	.	TGCGCCAGCAGCGGACAGGGGCTGAACACTGAAGCTTTCTTT	CASSGQGLNTEAFF
TRBV29-1	.	TRBJ2-7	.	TGCAGCGTTGACGACTTTGCCGAGCAGTACTTC	CSVDDFAEQYF
TRBV5-1	.	TRBJ2-1	few	TGCGCCAGCAGCACCCTGGGGCCTAGTAGCCACAATGAGCAGTTCTTC	CASSTLGPSSHNEQFF
TRBV29-1	.	TRBJ2-5	.	TGCAGCGTTGGGGGGGACAGACAAGAGACCCAGTACTTC	CSVGGDRQETQYF
TRBV6-1	.	TRBJ2-2	.	TGTGCCAGCAGTGAAGCGCGACAACTGAACACCGGGGAGCTGTTTTTT	CASSEARQLNTGELFF
TRBV10-3	TRBD1	TRBJ2-1	.	TGTGCCATCAGTGTTGATAGGACAGGGGGCAGGGAGCAGTTCTTC	CAISVDRTGGREQFF
TRBV28	.	TRBJ2-7	.	TGTGCCAGCAGAGGCGGGGTCCCCTACGAGCAGTACTTC	CASRGGVPYEQYF
TRBV10-3	TRBD1	TRBJ2-2	.	TGTGCCATCGGACAGGGGGCTGACACCGGGGAGCTGTTTTTT	CAIGQGADTGELFF
TRBV9	TRBD2	TRBJ2-3	few	TGTGCCAGCAGCGCATGGACTAGCGGGATTGGTACAGATACGCAGTATTTT	CASSAWTSGIGTDTQYF
TRBV28	.	TRBJ2-7	few	TGTGCCAGCAGCCACGACAGCTCCTACGAGCAGTACTTC	CASSHDSSYEQYF
TRBV18	.	TRBJ1-1	once	TGTGCCAGCTCACGCCAGGACACTGAAGCTTTCTTT	CASSRQDTEAFF
TRBV5-1	TRBD1	TRBJ2-7	.	TGCGCCAGCAGGGGACAGGGAGTTTCCTACGAGCAGTACTTC	CASRGQGVSYEQYF
TRBV19	TRBD1	TRBJ1-2	.	TGTGCCAGTAGCCCCGGAGACAGGGGATACTATGGCTACACCTTC	CASSPGDRGYYGYTF
TRBV6-1	.	TRBJ1-1	.	TGTGCCAGCCCGAGGGGAGGCATGAACACTGAAGCTTTCTTT	CASPRGGMNTEAFF
TRBV12-5	.	TRBJ1-5	.	TGTGCTAGTGGTTTGGACCGGGGGGGACTGGGTAGCAATCAGCCCCAGCATTTT	CASGLDRGGLGSNQPQHF
TRBV27	.	TRBJ1-5	.	TGTGCCAGCAGTTTCAGGGGCCAGCCCCAGCATTTT	CASSFRGQPQHF
TRBV9	TRBD2	TRBJ2-1	few	TGTGCCAGCAGCGTAGGTAGCGGGGGGGCCCTTGAGCAGTTCTTC	CASSVGSGGALEQFF
TRBV14	TRBD1	TRBJ1-6	few	TGTGCCAGCAGCCCTCCGGGACAGGGGAGAACCTCACCCCTCCACTTT	CASSPPGQGRTSPLHF
TRBV6-1	TRBD1	TRBJ2-3	.	TGTGCCAGCCAACGGGACAGGGGTAATACAGATACGCAGTATTTT	CASQRDRGNTDTQYF
TRBV2	.	TRBJ1-4	few	TGTGCCAGCAGTGAAGGTGGAGGAATAGCTAATGAAAAACTGTTTTTT	CASSEGGGIANEKLFF
TRBV6-6	TRBD1	TRBJ2-2	few	TGTGCCAGCAGTTCCCGGACAGGGTCCAACACCGGGGAGCTGTTTTTT	CASSSRTGSNTGELFF
TRBV5-4	.	TRBJ2-3	few	TGTGCCAGCAGCACAGGGGCTCCGGGGGCCGCGACAGATACGCAGTATTTT	CASSTGAPGAATDTQYF
TRBV28	.	TRBJ1-1	.	TGTGCCAGCATCCTTGCAAATTCGGTCACTGAAGCTTTCTTT	CASILANSVTEAFF
TRBV18	.	TRBJ1-2	.	TGTGCCAGCTCACCGTCGAGCTTATCGTCCTATGGCTACACCTTC	CASSPSSLSSYGYTF
TRBV6-6	.	TRBJ2-2	.	TGTGCCAGCAGTTACCTAGGAACCGGGGAGCTGTTTTTT	CASSYLGTGELFF
TRBV6-1	.	TRBJ2-6	.	TGTGCCAGCAGTGTACAGAGCTCTGGGGCCAACGTCCTGACTTTC	CASSVQSSGANVLTF
TRBV7-9	TRBD1	TRBJ2-5	.	TGTGCCAGCAGCACGACAGGGCAAGAGACCCAGTACTTC	CASSTTGQETQYF
TRBV30	.	TRBJ1-1	few	TGTGCCTGGAGTGCAATGGGCCCGGAAGCTTTCTTT	CAWSAMGPEAFF
TRBV6-1	TRBD1	TRBJ1-2	.	TGTGCCAGCAGTGCCCCCGGGACAGCGATATATGGCTACACCTTC	CASSAPGTAIYGYTF